The rows below give T cell receptor beta chains drawn from one sample of a study of T cell responses to AZD1222 COVID-19 vaccine. Here immunoSEQ multiplex PCR was the method, and the copy in TCRdb shows in-frame clones only, minus some. The table records 100,000 to 150,000 clones, approximately 91% of them present only once. The sequences come from peripheral blood, collected 28 days after the second AZD1222 dose. The receptors originated from an adult who received the AZD1222 COVID-19 vaccine. Both conserved end residues are part of each CDR3. A D gene is named only where the DNA matches it firmly.

CDR3 length,V gene,D gene,J gene,CDR3 protein
16,TRBV6-1,TRBD1,TRBJ2-7,CASSANEGQVTYEQYF
13,TRBV6-5,NA,TRBJ1-2,CASSSGVNYGYTF
14,TRBV30,TRBD1,TRBJ1-4,CAATDRGAREKLFF
15,TRBV6-5,NA,TRBJ1-5,CASSRAYGIYQPQHF
15,TRBV3-1/TRBV3-2,NA,TRBJ1-4,CASSQVGDLGEKLFF
16,TRBV2,TRBD2,TRBJ2-1,CASSPTSGRFYNEQFF
14,TRBV24-1,NA,TRBJ2-6,CATSDHPGANVLTF
16,TRBV5-1,NA,TRBJ1-3,CASSLVATGPGNTIYF
16,TRBV4-2,NA,TRBJ2-7,CASSQDWGRVNYEQYF
14,TRBV15,NA,TRBJ2-1,CATSRPRQDNEQFF
16,TRBV19,TRBD1,TRBJ1-1,CASRAGQGGSATEAFF
13,TRBV6-5,NA,TRBJ2-5,CASSISSLGTQYF
12,TRBV10-3,NA,TRBJ2-2,CASNTNTGELFF
15,TRBV7-3,TRBD2,TRBJ2-1,CASSPTSGAYNEQFF
12,TRBV30,NA,TRBJ1-2,CAWSPGNYGYTF
12,TRBV24-1,NA,TRBJ2-2,CATSDFPGELFF
15,TRBV28,NA,TRBJ1-3,CASSGRDGSGNTIYF
15,TRBV15,TRBD1,TRBJ1-1,CATSPYRGIHTEAFF
13,TRBV2,NA,TRBJ2-7,CASRKQGTYEQYF
16,TRBV6-2/TRBV6-3,TRBD1,TRBJ1-1,CASSYLRTGRNTEAFF
16,TRBV11-2,TRBD1,TRBJ1-2,CASSLVRDRGLHGYTF
14,TRBV6-2/TRBV6-3,TRBD2,TRBJ2-1,CASSLGLAGNEQFF
12,TRBV2,NA,TRBJ2-1,CASSVGGVEQFF
15,TRBV19,TRBD2,TRBJ2-7,CASSMQTSLRYEQYF
15,TRBV12-1,NA,TRBJ2-7,CASSSGQGAWSEQYF
13,TRBV18,NA,TRBJ2-2,CASSLDRSGELFF
16,TRBV5-6,NA,TRBJ2-6,CASSLEVSSGANVLTF
14,TRBV14,NA,TRBJ1-2,CASSQVGSVYGYTF
9,TRBV7-9,NA,TRBJ2-7,CASSFREYF
14,TRBV19,NA,TRBJ2-5,CASTSKGRQETQYF
15,TRBV6-5,NA,TRBJ1-2,CASTPSPGFWDGYTF
14,TRBV2,TRBD1,TRBJ1-4,CASSVDRGNEKLFF
11,TRBV5-1,NA,TRBJ1-1,CASRNGVEAFF
15,TRBV29-1,NA,TRBJ1-3,CSVVIKGTSGNTIYF
15,TRBV19,TRBD1,TRBJ1-1,CASTWTGQGNTEAFF
14,TRBV29-1,NA,TRBJ2-3,CSAKRDAKPDTQYF
17,TRBV5-1,NA,TRBJ1-4,CASSLAPAGSANEKLFF
13,TRBV3-1/TRBV3-2,NA,TRBJ2-7,CASSQAHSYEQYF
14,TRBV4-2,NA,TRBJ1-1,CASSQEAGNTEAFF
13,TRBV5-1,NA,TRBJ2-3,CASSLPGSDTQYF
13,TRBV5-6,NA,TRBJ2-5,CASSLWSSETQYF
13,TRBV24-1,NA,TRBJ2-5,CATSDWEVETQYF
13,TRBV14,NA,TRBJ1-5,CASSHNMRSPQHF
15,TRBV21-1,NA,TRBJ1-5,CASSEGQGLYQPQHF
12,TRBV28,NA,TRBJ1-4,CASSSLGEKLFF
15,TRBV7-3,NA,TRBJ2-6,CASSPRGPGANVLTF
13,TRBV20-1,TRBD1,TRBJ1-2,CSASEGTGDGYTF
16,TRBV10-3,TRBD2,TRBJ2-7,CAISEYGGLAGEKQYF
14,TRBV3-1/TRBV3-2,NA,TRBJ2-2,CASSHRGGTGELFF